This T cell receptor beta chain was sequenced in a study of blood T cell repertoires in COVID-19. Study details: Samples taken during acute and convalescent COVID-19 were collected in the United States, Italy and Spain. The analysed material was cDNA or gDNA that came from T cells, B-cell-depleted T cells, or PBMCs.

The CDR3 runs to 19 residues. Germline V gene data show CDR1 as LNHDA and CDR2 as SQIVND (reference sequence). Trimming cost V 3 bases and J 0 bases, with 21 bases left between them. In the original analysis: By means of reference gene primer amplification, nucleated cell counts were estimated. Repertoires were generated with immunoSEQ multiplex PCR, while TCRdb's copy carries only in-frame clones and drops some. That table supplies the V and J calls and clone size; D and trimming were determined from the DNA. The table lists around 50,000 clones, around 90% of them singletons. The chain carries TRBV19 and TRBJ1-5, with no clear D. The sequenced sample was peripheral blood. This clonotype originated in a man aged 45-65 years with active COVID-19. CDR3 in DNA: TGTGCCAGTAGTATTAAGCACCCAAATCCCGCTTATAGCAATCAGCCCCAGCATTTT. This gives the protein CASSIKHPNPAYSNQPQHF.